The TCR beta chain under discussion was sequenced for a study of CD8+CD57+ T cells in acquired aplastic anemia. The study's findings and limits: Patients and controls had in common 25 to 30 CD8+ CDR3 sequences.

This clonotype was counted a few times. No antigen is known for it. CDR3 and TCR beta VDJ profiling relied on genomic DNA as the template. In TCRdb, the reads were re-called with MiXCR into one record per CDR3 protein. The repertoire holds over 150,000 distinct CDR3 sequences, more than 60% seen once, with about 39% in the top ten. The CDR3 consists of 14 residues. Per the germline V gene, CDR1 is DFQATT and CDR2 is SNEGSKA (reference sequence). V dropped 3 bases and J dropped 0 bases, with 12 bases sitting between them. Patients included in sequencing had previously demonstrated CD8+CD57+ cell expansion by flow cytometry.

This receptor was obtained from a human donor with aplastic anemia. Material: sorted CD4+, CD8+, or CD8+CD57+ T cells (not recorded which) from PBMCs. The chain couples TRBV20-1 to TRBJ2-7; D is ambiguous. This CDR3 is CSASSSVSSYEQYF. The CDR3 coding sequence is TGCAGTGCTAGCTCCTCCGTGAGCTCCTACGAGCAGTACTTC.